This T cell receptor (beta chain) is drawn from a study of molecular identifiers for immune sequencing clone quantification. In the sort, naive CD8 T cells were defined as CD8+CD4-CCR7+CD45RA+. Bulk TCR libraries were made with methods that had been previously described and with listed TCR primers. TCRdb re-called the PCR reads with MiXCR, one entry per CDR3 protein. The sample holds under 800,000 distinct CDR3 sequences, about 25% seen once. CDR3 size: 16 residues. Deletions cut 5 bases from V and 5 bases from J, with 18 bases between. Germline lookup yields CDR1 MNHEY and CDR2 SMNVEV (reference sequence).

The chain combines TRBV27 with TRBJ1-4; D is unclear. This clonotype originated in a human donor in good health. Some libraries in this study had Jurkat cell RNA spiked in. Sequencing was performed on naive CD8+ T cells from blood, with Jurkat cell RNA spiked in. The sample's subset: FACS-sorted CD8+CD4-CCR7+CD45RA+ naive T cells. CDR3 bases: TGTGCCAGCAGTCCCCCCCCCGGACCGAGAAATGAAAAACTGTTTTTT. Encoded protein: CASSPPPGPRNEKLFF.